These 16 T cell receptor beta chains came from one sample sequenced in a study of blood T cell repertoires in COVID-19. Data came from immunoSEQ multiplex PCR; TCRdb stores just in-frame clones and leaves some out. The sample lists 70,000 to 95,000 clones; roughly nine tenths were seen once. The specimen was peripheral blood. These receptors came from an elderly woman with active COVID-19.

This chain connects TRBV7-8 to TRBJ2-2, with a tentative D call TRBD1 (5 bases). Trimming took off 6 bases at V and 5 bases at J, with 16 bases between the two ends. CDR3 length: 15 amino acids. Germline-derived CDR1 and CDR2 are SGHVS and FQNEAQ. The CDR3 sequence is CASSKVQGWTGELFF. CDR3 nucleotides: TGTGCCAGCAGTAAGGTCCAGGGATGGACCGGGGAGCTGTTTTTT.

The chain employs TRBV19 and TRBJ2-4; possibly TRBD2 for D (6 bases). CDR3 size: 15 residues. Germline CDR1 and CDR2: LNHDA and SQIVND (reference sequence). V lost 7 bases to trimming and J lost 0 bases, with 13 bases between them. In DNA form, the CDR3 reads TGTGCCAGTATGGAGCGGGCCCTAGCCAAAAACATTCAGTACTTC. This encodes CASMERALAKNIQYF.

This chain joins TRBV6-5 and TRBJ2-3; 8 positions agree with TRBD1. With V trimmed by 4 bases and J by 7 bases, 1 base remained unmatched. Per germline, CDR1 MNHEY and CDR2 SVGAGI. The CDR3 runs to 12 residues. CDR3 bases: TGTGCCAGCAGTTGGACAGGGCATACGCAGTATTTT. Encoded protein: CASSWTGHTQYF.

CDR3 DNA sequence: TGTGCCAGCAGTCCCTACGAGGATTTTCACTACGAGCAGTACTTC. Translation: CASSPYEDFHYEQYF. The rearrangement links TRBV27 to TRBJ2-7; D not resolved. The germline V and J ends were trimmed by 5 bases and 3 bases, with 17 bases remaining between them. The CDR3 consists of 15 residues. Per the germline V gene, CDR1 is MNHEY and CDR2 is SMNVEV (reference sequence).

CDR3 region: CASSQAGRQRGIGEQFF. The CDR3 DNA sequence: TGTGCCAGCAGCCAAGCAGGCCGGCAGAGAGGGATCGGGGAGCAGTTCTTC. The chain is built from TRBV3-1 (or the pseudogene TRBV3-2) and TRBJ2-1; D may be TRBD2 (5 bases). Germline loops: CDR1 LGHDT, CDR2 YNNKEL (reference sequence). The ends were cut back, 1 base at V and 10 bases at J, with 23 bases in the middle. There are 17 residues in the CDR3.

The gene calls are TRBV27 and TRBJ2-7, with 9 bases aligning to TRBD1. CDR3 length: 14 amino acids. Germline lookup yields CDR1 MNHEY and CDR2 SMNVEV (reference sequence). The V segment lost 5 bases and the J segment 4 bases; nucleotides outside the gene matches: 6. The CDR3 sequence is CASSQGQGLYEQYF. The CDR3 DNA reads as TGTGCCAGCAGTCAGGGACAGGGTTTGTACGAGCAGTACTTC.

This chain uses TRBV5-1 with TRBJ2-5, with D perhaps TRBD1 (6 bases). V dropped 2 bases and J dropped 2 bases, with 7 bases sitting between them. Germline V CDR1 and CDR2: SGHRS, YFSETQ. CDR3 length: 13 amino acids. The CDR3, as DNA: TGCGCCAGCAGCTTTGGACAGCAAGAGACCCAGTACTTC. The encoded protein is CASSFGQQETQYF.

CDR3: CAWSVHAGGAQPQHF. In nucleotides, the CDR3 is TGTGCCTGGAGTGTACACGCGGGGGGGGCTCAGCCCCAGCATTTT. The genes are TRBV30 and TRBJ1-5, with a weak D call TRBD1 (6 bases). Per the germline V gene, CDR1 is GTSNPN and CDR2 is SVGIG (reference sequence). Trimming stripped 0 bases from V and 6 bases from J, with 15 bases between. The CDR3 contains 15 residues.

CDR3 protein: CASSTVVPTLTGRWTEAFF. The DNA of the CDR3 is TGTGCCAGCAGCACAGTTGTCCCTACTTTGACAGGGCGTTGGACTGAAGCTTTCTTT. This rearrangement joins TRBV7-9 to TRBJ1-1; TRBD1 matches at 7 bases. J lost 5 bases, V lost 5 bases, and 23 bases had no gene match. Germline CDR1 SEHNR, CDR2 FQNEAQ (reference sequence). CDR3 length: 19 amino acids.

This chain uses TRBV11-2 with TRBJ2-7, with TRBD2 matching over 7 bases. V lost 4 bases and J lost 1; bases outside the gene matches: 10. CDR1 and CDR2 from the germline V gene are SGHAT and FQNNGV. This CDR3 has 16 residues. CDR3 protein: CASSSLSGTPSYEQYF. DNA for the CDR3: TGTGCCAGCAGCTCACTCAGCGGGACCCCTTCCTACGAGCAGTACTTC.

V and J are TRBV14 and TRBJ2-3, with 10 bases that match TRBD1. The CDR3 length is 16 residues. Germline-derived CDR1 and CDR2 are SGHDN and FVKESK. V shed 1 base and J 2 bases; nucleotides not matched to a gene: 3. The CDR3: CASSQGQGANTDTQYF. The CDR3 coding sequence is TGTGCCAGCAGCCAAGGACAGGGGGCGAACACAGATACGCAGTATTTT.

The chain has TRBV5-1 and TRBJ2-1; 13 nucleotides line up with TRBD2. J lost 9 bases, V lost 4 bases, and 13 bases had no gene match. Germline V lookup: CDR1 SGHRS, CDR2 YFSETQ. The CDR3 has 17 residues. The chain's CDR3 is CASSINPGTSGTIEQFF. In DNA form, the CDR3 reads TGCGCCAGCAGCATCAACCCCGGGACTAGCGGGACCATTGAGCAGTTCTTC.

The chain combines TRBV2 with TRBJ2-2, with D possibly being TRBD2 (5 bases). Trimming took off 1 base at V and 1 base at J, with 13 bases between the two ends. This CDR3 comprises 17 residues. Looked up from germline, CDR1 is SNHLY and CDR2 is FYNNEI. The CDR3 here is CASSEEVSGLNTGELFF. The DNA for the CDR3 is TGTGCCAGCAGTGAAGAAGTAAGCGGCCTGAACACCGGGGAGCTGTTTTTT.

This chain links TRBV7-3 with TRBJ1-1; 7 nucleotides match TRBD1. The germline V gene has CDR1 SGHTA and CDR2 FQGTGA. The CDR3 is 14 residues long. The ends lost 0 bases at V and 3 bases at J; junction bases unmatched: 1. The CDR3 loop reads CASSLTQGDTEAFF. CDR3 DNA: TGTGCCAGCAGCTTAACGCAGGGGGACACTGAAGCTTTCTTT.

The CDR3 loop is CASSARAGADEQFF. CDR3 DNA: TGTGCCAGCAGCGCCCGGGCGGGGGCCGATGAGCAGTTCTTC. This rearrangement joins TRBV11-3 to TRBJ2-1; TRBD2 is a possible D gene (7 bases). Looked up from germline, CDR1 is SGHNT and CDR2 is YENEEA. The CDR3 sequence is 14 residues long. V was clipped by 5 bases and J by 8 bases, with 16 bases between them. Filled out from reference TRBV11-3 and TRBJ2-1, the complete variable domain reads EAGVVQSPRYKIIEKKQPVAFWCNPISGHNTLYWYLQNLGQGPELLIRYENEEAVDDSQLPKDRFSAERLKGVDSTLKIQPAELGDSAVYLCASSARAGADEQFFGPGTRLTVL.

The chain is built from TRBV9 and TRBJ2-1; D is perhaps TRBD1 (5 bases). Per the germline V gene, CDR1 is SGDLS and CDR2 is YYNGEE. There are 14 residues in the CDR3. V lost 0 bases, J lost 1 base, and 5 bases lay in between. The CDR3 sequence: CASSVEGSYNEQFF. As DNA, the CDR3 is TGTGCCAGCAGCGTAGAGGGGTCCTACAATGAGCAGTTCTTC.